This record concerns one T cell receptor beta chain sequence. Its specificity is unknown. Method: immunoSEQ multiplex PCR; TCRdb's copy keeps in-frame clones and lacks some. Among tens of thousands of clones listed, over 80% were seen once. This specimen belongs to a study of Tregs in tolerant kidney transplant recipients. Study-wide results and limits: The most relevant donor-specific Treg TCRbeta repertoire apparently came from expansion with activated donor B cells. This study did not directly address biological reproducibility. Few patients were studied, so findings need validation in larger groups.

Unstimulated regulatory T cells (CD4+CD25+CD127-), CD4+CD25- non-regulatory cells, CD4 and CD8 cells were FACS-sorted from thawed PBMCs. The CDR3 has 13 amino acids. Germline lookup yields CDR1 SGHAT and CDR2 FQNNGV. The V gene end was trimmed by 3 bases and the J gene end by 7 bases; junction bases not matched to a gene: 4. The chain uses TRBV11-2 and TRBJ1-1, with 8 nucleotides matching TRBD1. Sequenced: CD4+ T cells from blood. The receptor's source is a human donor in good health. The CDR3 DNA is TGTGCCAGCAGCTTTGGACAGGGTGGTGAAGCTTTCTTT. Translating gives CASSFGQGGEAFF. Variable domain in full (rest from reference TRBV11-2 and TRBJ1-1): EAGVAQSPRYKIIEKRQSVAFWCNPISGHATLYWYQQILGQGPKLLIQFQNNGVVDDSQLPKDRFSAERLKGVDSTLKIQPAKLEDSAVYLCASSFGQGGEAFFGQGTRLTVV.